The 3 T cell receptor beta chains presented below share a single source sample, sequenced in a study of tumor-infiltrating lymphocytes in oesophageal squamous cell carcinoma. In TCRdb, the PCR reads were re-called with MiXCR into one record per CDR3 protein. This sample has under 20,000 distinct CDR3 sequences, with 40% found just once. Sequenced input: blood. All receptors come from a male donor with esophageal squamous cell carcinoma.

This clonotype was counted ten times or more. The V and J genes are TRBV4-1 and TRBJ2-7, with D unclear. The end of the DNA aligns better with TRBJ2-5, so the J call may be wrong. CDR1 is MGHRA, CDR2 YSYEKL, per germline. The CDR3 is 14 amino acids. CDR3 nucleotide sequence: TGCGCCAGCAGCCAAGACCCGGTACGGGAGACCCAGTACTTC. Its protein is CASSQDPVRETQYF.

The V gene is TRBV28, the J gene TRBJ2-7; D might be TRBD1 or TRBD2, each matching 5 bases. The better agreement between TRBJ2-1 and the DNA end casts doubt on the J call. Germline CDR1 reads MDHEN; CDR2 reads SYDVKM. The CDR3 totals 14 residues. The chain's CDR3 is CASSLGTTIYEQFF. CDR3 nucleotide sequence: TGTGCCAGCAGTCTCGGGACCACTATCTACGAGCAGTTCTTC.

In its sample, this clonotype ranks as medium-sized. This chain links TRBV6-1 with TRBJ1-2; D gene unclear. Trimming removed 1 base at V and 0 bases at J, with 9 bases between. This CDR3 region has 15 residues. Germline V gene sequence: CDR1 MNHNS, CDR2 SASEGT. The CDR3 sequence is CASSEGQSPNYGYTF. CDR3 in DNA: TGTGCCAGCAGTGAAGGGCAGAGTCCTAACTATGGCTACACCTTC.